This T cell receptor beta chain was observed in a study of human CD8 memory T cell subsets. Study-level points and caveats: Chao1 was used to estimate diversity, and its estimates suggested stem-like memory T cells were more diverse than precursor exhausted T cells.

Comments on this clonotype: Its antigen is unidentified.

Making the TCR beta libraries relied on UMI-labeled 5' RACE. In the original workflow: Individual TCR beta libraries contained between roughly 2,700 and 20,000 functional CDR3 beta clonotypes each. TCRdb re-called the 5' RACE reads; every CDR3 protein appears as one record, without DNA. The V and J calls were determined by TCRdb, not by the authors. The sample table includes fewer than 6,500 distinct CDR3 sequences. The CDR3 extends over 14 amino acids. Germline assignment: CDR1 SNHLY and CDR2 FYNNEI. The clonotype was recovered from a human donor in good health. The chain has TRBV2 and TRBJ2-7; the D call from TCRdb, TRBD1, cannot be confirmed without DNA. Sequencing was performed on CD8+ effector memory T cells (TEM) sorted from PBMCs. Subset here: effector memory CD8 T cells, CCR7- CD45RO+ CD95+. The CDR3 is CASSEQGFRNEQYF.